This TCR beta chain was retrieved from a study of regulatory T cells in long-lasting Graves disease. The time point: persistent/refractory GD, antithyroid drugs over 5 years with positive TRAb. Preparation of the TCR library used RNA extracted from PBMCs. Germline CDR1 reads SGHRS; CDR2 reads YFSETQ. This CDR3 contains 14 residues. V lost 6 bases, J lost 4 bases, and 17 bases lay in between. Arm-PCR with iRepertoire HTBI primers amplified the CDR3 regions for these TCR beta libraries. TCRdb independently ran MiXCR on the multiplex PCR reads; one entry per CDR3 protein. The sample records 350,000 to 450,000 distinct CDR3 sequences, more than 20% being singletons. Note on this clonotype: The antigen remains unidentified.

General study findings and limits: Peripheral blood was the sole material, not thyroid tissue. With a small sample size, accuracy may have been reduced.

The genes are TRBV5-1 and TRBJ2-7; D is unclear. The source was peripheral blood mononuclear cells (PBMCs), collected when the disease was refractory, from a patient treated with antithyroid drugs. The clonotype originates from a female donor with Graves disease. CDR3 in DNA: TGCGCCAGCACCCAGGTGAACCCCACTTACGAGCAGTACTTC. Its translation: CASTQVNPTYEQYF.